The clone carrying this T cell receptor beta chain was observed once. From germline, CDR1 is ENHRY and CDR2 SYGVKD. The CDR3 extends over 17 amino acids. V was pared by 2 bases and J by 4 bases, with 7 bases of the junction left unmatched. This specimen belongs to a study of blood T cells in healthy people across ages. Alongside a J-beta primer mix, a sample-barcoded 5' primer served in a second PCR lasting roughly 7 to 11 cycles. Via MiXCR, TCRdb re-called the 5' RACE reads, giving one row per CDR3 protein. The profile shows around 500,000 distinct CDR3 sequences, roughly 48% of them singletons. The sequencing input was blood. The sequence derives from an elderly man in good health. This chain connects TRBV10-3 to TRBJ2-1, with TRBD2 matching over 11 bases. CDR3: CAISEAATSGGYNEQFF. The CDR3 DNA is TGTGCCATCAGTGAGGCAGCTACTAGCGGGGGTTACAATGAGCAGTTCTTC.